This T cell receptor beta chain derives from a study of T cells after yellow fever vaccination. The CDR3 spans 17 residues. V shed 2 bases and J shed 10 bases, with 25 bases lying between them. Germline CDR1 is WSHSY and CDR2 is SAAADI. Regarding the study as a whole: Just a small share of clonotypes turned up in the CD4 compartment as well as the CD8 compartment. Subsequent to the booster, the majority of primary-vaccination clones reappeared (96% CD4, 88% CD8).

This clonotype was detected a few times. A process of 5'RACE template switching, which added a universal primer site and UMIs, was used to make TCR cDNA. TCRdb redid the calling of the 5' RACE reads with MiXCR, one entry per CDR3 protein. Of some 100,000 distinct CDR3 sequences in the sample, under 9% were seen once. The sequence derives from a man aged 18-30 years who received the YFV17D yellow fever vaccine. The chain couples TRBV10-2 to TRBJ2-3; possibly TRBD1 for D (6 bases). The sequences come from CD8+ T cells not binding an NS4B(214-222) dextramer, sorted from PBMCs, collected less than 16 days after the first yellow fever vaccination. DNA for the CDR3: TGCGCCAGCAGTGAGACCACAGCCGGGACATTAGATTTTCCGCAGTATTTT. It specifies CASSETTAGTLDFPQYF.